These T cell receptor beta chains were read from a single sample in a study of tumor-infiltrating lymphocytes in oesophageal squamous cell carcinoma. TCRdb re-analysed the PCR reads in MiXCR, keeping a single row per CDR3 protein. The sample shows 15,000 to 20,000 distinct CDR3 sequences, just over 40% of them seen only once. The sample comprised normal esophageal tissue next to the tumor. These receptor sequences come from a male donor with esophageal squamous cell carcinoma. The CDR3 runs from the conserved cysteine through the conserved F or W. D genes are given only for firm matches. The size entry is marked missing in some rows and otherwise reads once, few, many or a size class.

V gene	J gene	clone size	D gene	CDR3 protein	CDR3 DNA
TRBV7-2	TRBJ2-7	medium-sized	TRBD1	CASSFRGTGSYEQYF	TGTGCCAGCAGCTTCAGGGGGACAGGGAGTTACGAGCAGTACTTC
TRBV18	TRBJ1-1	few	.	CASSPPVPGTEAFF	TGTGCCAGCTCACCACCGGTCCCGGGGACTGAAGCTTTCTTT
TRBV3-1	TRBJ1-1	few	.	CASSQTPPGGTEAFF	TGTGCCAGCAGCCAGACACCCCCGGGAGGAACTGAAGCTTTCTTT
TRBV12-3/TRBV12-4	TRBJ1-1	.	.	CASSYRGMNTEAFF	TGTGCCAGCAGTTATCGGGGGATGAACACTGAAGCTTTCTTT
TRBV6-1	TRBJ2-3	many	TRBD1	CASSEDRGNLFTDTQYF	TGTGCCAGCAGTGAGGACAGGGGCAATCTGTTTACAGATACGCAGTATTTT
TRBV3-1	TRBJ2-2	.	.	CASSRTDRRGELFF	TGTGCCAGCAGTCGCACCGACAGGCGCGGGGAGCTGTTTTTT
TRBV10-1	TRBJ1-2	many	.	CASSPSGGGLGYTF	TGCGCCAGCAGTCCTTCAGGCGGGGGTCTTGGCTACACCTTC
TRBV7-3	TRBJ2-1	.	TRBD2	CASSSSTSGRAKNEQFF	TGTGCCAGCAGCTCCAGCACTAGCGGGAGGGCCAAGAATGAGCAGTTCTTC
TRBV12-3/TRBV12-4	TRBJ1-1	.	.	CASSLTVNTEAFF	TGTGCCAGCAGTTTGACGGTGAACACTGAAGCTTTCTTT
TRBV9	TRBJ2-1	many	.	CASIRSRESSYNEQFF	TGTGCCAGCATCCGTTCGAGGGAGAGCTCCTACAATGAGCAGTTCTTC
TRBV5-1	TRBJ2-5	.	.	CASSLRQGGETQYF	TGCGCCAGCAGCTTGAGGCAGGGGGGAGAGACCCAGTACTTC
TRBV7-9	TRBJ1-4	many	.	CASTVPATNEKLFF	TGTGCCAGCACCGTCCCGGCAACTAATGAAAAACTGTTTTTT
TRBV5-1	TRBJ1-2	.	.	CASSLDGAPSYGYTF	TGCGCCAGCAGCTTGGATGGGGCCCCATCCTATGGCTACACCTTC
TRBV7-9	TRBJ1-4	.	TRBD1	CASTRGGQGHEQYF	TGTGCCAGCACCAGGGGGGGACAGGGTCACGAGCAGTACTTT
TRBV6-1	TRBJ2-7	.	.	CASYRASTGSTYEQYF	TGTGCCAGTTACAGAGCCTCCACGGGGAGCACCTACGAGCAGTACTTC
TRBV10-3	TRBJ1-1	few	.	CAISAWGNEAFF	TGTGCCATCAGTGCATGGGGAAATGAAGCTTTCTTT
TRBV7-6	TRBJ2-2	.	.	CASSLMSNTGELFF	TGTGCCAGCAGCTTAATGTCGAACACCGGGGAGCTGTTTTTT
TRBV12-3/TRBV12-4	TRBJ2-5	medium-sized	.	CASTRGVQETQYF	TGTGCCAGCACCCGTGGGGTCCAAGAGACCCAGTACTTC
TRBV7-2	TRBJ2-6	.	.	CASSFYGRYSGANVLTF	TGTGCCAGCAGCTTTTATGGCCGGTACTCTGGGGCCAACGTCCTGACTTTC
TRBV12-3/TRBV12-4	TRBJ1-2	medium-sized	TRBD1	CASSARQGDYGYTF	TGTGCCAGCAGTGCCCGACAGGGCGACTATGGCTACACCTTC
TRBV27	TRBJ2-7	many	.	CASSGREGREQYF	TGTGCCAGCAGTGGGCGGGAAGGTCGGGAGCAGTACTTC
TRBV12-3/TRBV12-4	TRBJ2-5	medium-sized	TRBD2	CASSLRGRETQYF	TGTGCCAGCAGTTTGCGCGGGAGAGAGACCCAGTACTTC
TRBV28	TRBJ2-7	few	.	CASETPGAYEQYF	TGTGCCAGCGAAACTCCAGGAGCCTACGAGCAGTACTTC
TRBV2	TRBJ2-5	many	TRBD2	CASSGLAGGDETQYF	TGTGCCAGCAGTGGACTAGCGGGAGGAGATGAGACCCAGTACTTC
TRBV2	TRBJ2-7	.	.	CASSDDSYEQYF	TGTGCCAGCAGCGACGACTCCTACGAGCAGTACTTC